This T cell receptor beta chain derives from a study of T cells in Graves' hyperthyroidism and ophthalmopathy (dated by TCRdb to 2018 to 2020). Study-level background: Peripheral blood was sampled at the time of initial diagnosis, prior to any treatment. To identify TCR V-J signatures that set the groups apart, the researchers used a discovery cohort of more than 95 patients, made up of fewer than 50 with Graves' ophthalmopathy and 57 with stable Graves' hyperthyroidism. Prospective prediction of ophthalmopathy was tested in an independent validation cohort of approximately 18 hyperthyroidism patients and 15 to 17 patients who later progressed to ophthalmopathy. For training and testing, the 100 or so patients in the discovery cohort were randomly divided in a 7:3 ratio. The study also compared thyroid tissue and blood T-cell repertoires from five or six Graves' hyperthyroidism patients. Once sampling was done, hyperthyroidism patients were given methimazole at a starting dose of 30 mg daily, whereas ophthalmopathy patients were given high-dose intravenous methylprednisolone. The paper describes TCR Vbeta CDR3 sequencing of fewer than 150 peripheral blood samples, made up of about 41 ophthalmopathy patients, 70 to 75 hyperthyroidism patients and some 17 progressor patients.

In the ophthalmopathy patients, disease was moderately to severely active, with a Clinical Activity Score of 3 or more, a NOSPECS grade of 4 or more, and a duration of less than 3 months. Patients with uncontrolled infections, other autoimmune diseases, pregnancy or lactation were excluded. Clinical symptoms, serum thyroxine and TRAb, thyroid ultrasound, and orbital computed tomography formed the basis for the diagnoses. Ficoll-Paque density gradient centrifugation was used to isolate PBMCs from approximately 10 ml of fresh peripheral blood. Trizol reagent was used to extract total RNA, and RNA quality was then checked on an Agilent 2100 Bioanalyzer. V and J are truncated by 4 bases and 7 bases respectively, leaving an intervening sequence of 14 bases. The CDR3 runs 14 residues from the cysteine to the phenylalanine. Left in the record is the CDR3 DNA by itself, 42 bases read in frame from the first base. Via the germline V gene (reference sequence), CDR1 is MNHEY and CDR2 SMNVEV.

What the research found in general, with its limitations: In cross-validation, a model built on a 13 V-J signature told ophthalmopathy apart from stable hyperthyroidism with 85% to 90% sensitivity and 81% to 82% specificity, and in testing the same model reached 80%/75%. Most expanded thyroid clonotypes (frequency above 0.001) were also detected in blood, suggesting blood repertoires may reflect thyroid immune responses. During validation, the model predicted progression to ophthalmopathy a median of roughly 7.1 months ahead of onset, with around 71% sensitivity and roughly 72% specificity. Sample size was not statistically predetermined, and blinding of investigators to group allocation was not performed.

TCR beta CDR3 regions were amplified from RNA transcripts. A first-round RT-PCR of the TCR CDR3 used the HTBI primer set with the Qiagen OneStep RT-PCR kit. Libraries were constructed in a second round of multiplex PCR, after which size selection and purification were carried out. The libraries were sequenced on an Illumina HiSeq2000 using paired-end 100 bp reads. Per the original workflow: SOAPnuke was used to process the raw data, removing reads that contained adapters or uncalled bases, had a mean Phred below 15, or lacked an exact match to the constant primer or identifier. High-quality paired reads were merged with COPE v1.2.5, and unique nucleotide sequences were defined as clonotypes. MiTCR v1.1 was used to align the clonotypes against IMGT TRBV, TRBD and TRBJ reference segments. The analysis included only V-J combinations with a frequency above 0.0001, which together covered more than 99% of the repertoires. The TCS score was defined as F50 (clonal expansion) divided by E x V (chaos), with BLOSUM62-based TCRdist calculated between CDR3 peptides within each V-J. Welch's t-statistics and random forest reduced approximately 520 V-J features to around 14, which were used in a naive Bayes classifier (R e1071). Starting from the raw public reads, TCRdb applied fastp trimming at Q25, assembled clones with MiXCR and retained in-frame beta chains. Rows with a matching CDR3 protein are joined into one entry that keeps the most common DNA and genes. These V and J calls are TCRdb output, not the study's own analysis. The sample has about 400,000 distinct CDR3 sequences on record, over 12% of them singletons. The ten largest clones capture approximately 27% of the sample.

Worth noting for this clonotype: The specificity of this receptor is unknown. One base away there is no much larger clone; base qualities are not given.

The origin of this receptor is a man aged 50-60 years with Graves' ophthalmopathy. The sequence is built from TRBV27 and TRBJ2-1; TRBD1 is perhaps the D gene, given 6 matching bases. Specimen: blood. The CDR3 reads as follows: CASSYNREWNEQFF. In nucleotide form, the sequence is TGTGCCAGCAGTTACAACAGGGAATGGAATGAGCAGTTCTTC.